This T cell receptor beta chain was obtained from a study of T cell changes during pregnancy in multiple sclerosis. The CDR3 totals 15 residues. Trimming took 6 bases from V and 4 from J; bases not matched to a gene: 8. In germline, CDR1 is ENHRY, CDR2 SYGVKD. Sequenced by immunoSEQ multiplex PCR; TCRdb stores in-frame clones only, minus some. The sample carries 85,000 to 130,000 clones, 85% to 95% recorded once. The sample here was peripheral blood, taken after pregnancy. The V and J genes are TRBV10-3 and TRBJ2-5, with 10 bases that match TRBD2. This TCR came from a female donor with multiple sclerosis, enrolled in a pregnancy study. The CDR3 here is CAISYLLAGSETQYF. The DNA for the CDR3 is TGTGCCATCAGCTACCTACTAGCGGGATCAGAGACCCAGTACTTC.